This TCR beta chain was identified in a study of T cell repertoires in cytomegalovirus infection. At the level of the study: Indications came from public TCR beta signatures; they pointed to CMV infection and to a matching HLA type.

This clonotype was counted a few times. As yet, its antigen is unknown. A single record per CDR3 protein comes from TCRdb applying MiXCR to the reads. Of more than 250,000 distinct CDR3 sequences in the sample, about 25% were seen once. Whole-study findings and limits: Across the ex vivo response, the dominant clonotypes were HLA-C-restricted CMV-specific TCR beta clonotypes.

In germline, CDR1 is SEHNR, CDR2 FQNEAQ (reference sequence). The CDR3 is made up of 19 amino acids. The J segment lost 3 bases and the V segment lost 8 bases, leaving 20 bases of the junction unmatched. The sequence was obtained from a human donor in good health (CMV status not recorded). Some clones in this sample may be carry-over from other donors' samples. The chain links TRBV7-9 to TRBJ2-3; 10 positions agree with TRBD2. Source: cultured PBMCs, taken from culture after CMV antigen stimulation. CDR3 residues: CASVRGASGGPIQTDTQYF. Here the CDR3 DNA reads TGTGCCAGCGTCCGGGGGGCTAGCGGGGGACCGATCCAGACAGATACGCAGTATTTT.